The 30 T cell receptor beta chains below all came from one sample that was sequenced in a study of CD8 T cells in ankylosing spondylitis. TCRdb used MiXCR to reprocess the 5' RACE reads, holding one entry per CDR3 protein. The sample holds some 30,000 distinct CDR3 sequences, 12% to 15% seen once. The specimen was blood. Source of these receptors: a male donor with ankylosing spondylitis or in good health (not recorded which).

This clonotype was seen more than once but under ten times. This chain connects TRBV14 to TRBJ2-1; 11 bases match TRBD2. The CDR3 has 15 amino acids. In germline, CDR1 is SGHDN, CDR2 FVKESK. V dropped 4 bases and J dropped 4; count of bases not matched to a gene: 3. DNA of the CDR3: TGTGCCAGCAGCCCACTAGCGGGGGTTTACAATGAGCAGTTCTTC. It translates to CASSPLAGVYNEQFF.

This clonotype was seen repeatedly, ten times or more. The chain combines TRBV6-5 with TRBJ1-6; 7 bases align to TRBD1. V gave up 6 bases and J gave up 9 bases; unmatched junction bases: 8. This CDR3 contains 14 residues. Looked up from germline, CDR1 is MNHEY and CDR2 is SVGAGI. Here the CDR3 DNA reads TGTGCCAGCAGCCGACAGGGAAAGAGTTCACCCCTCCACTTT. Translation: CASSRQGKSSPLHF.

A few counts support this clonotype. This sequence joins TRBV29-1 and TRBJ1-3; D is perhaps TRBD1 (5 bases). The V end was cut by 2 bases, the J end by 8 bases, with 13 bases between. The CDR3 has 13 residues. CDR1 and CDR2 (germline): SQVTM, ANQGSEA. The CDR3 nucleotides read TGCAGCGTTGAAAAAGGCGGGGGTGACACCATATATTTT. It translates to CSVEKGGGDTIYF.

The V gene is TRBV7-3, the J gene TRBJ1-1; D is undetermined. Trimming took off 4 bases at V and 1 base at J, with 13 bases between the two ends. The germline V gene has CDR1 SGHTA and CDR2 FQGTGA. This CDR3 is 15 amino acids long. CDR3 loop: CASSSPVGENTEAFF. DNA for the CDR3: TGTGCCAGCAGCTCCCCGGTGGGAGAGAACACTGAAGCTTTCTTT.

CDR3 coding DNA: TGTGCCACCAGCAGGGACAGGGAGACGGGAATTCAGTACTTC. Its protein is CATSRDRETGIQYF. The gene calls are TRBV15 and TRBJ2-4, with 8 bases aligning to TRBD1. Unmatched junction bases numbered 8, after V lost 3 bases and J lost 10 bases. The CDR3 extends over 14 amino acids. CDR1 LNHNV and CDR2 YYDKDF come from the germline V gene (reference sequence).

The chain's CDR3 is CASSSAGVSYNEQFF. The DNA of the CDR3 is TGTGCCAGCAGCAGCGCGGGGGTCTCCTACAATGAGCAGTTCTTC. The chain has TRBV13 and TRBJ2-1; 7 bases are a match to TRBD2. In germline, CDR1 is PRHDT, CDR2 FYEKMQ (reference sequence). The CDR3 is 15 residues long. Trimming at V came to 5 bases and at J to 0 bases, leaving 4 bases not matched to a gene.

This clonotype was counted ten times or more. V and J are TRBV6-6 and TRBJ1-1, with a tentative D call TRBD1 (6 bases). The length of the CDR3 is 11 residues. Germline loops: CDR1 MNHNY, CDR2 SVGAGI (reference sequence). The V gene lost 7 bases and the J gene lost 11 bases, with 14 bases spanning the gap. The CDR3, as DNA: TGTGCCAGCACCGCGTGGGGGCTGGCTTTCTTT. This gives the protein CASTAWGLAFF.

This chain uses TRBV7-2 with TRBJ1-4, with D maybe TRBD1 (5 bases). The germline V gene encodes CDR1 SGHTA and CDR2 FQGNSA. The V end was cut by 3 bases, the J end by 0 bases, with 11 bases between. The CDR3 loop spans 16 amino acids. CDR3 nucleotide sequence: TGTGCCAGCAGCTTGTCAGGGTCCGCAACTAATGAAAAACTGTTTTTT. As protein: CASSLSGSATNEKLFF.

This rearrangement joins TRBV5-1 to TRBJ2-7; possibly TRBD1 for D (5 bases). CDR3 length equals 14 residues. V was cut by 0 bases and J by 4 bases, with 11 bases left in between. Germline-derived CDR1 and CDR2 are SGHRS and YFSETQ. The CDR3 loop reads CASSLAFDSYEQYV. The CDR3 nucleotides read TGCGCCAGCAGCTTGGCCTTCGACAGTTACGAGCAGTACGTC.

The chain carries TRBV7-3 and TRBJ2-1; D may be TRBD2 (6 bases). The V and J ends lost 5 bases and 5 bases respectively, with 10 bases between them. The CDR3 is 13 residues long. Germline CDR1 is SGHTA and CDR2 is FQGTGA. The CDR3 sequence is CASSPGTDNEQFF. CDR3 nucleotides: TGTGCCAGCAGCCCGGGGACTGACAATGAGCAGTTCTTC.

The CDR3 coding sequence is TGTGCCAGCAGTTTAGGGAATTGGCAGCCCCAGCATTTT. It yields the protein CASSLGNWQPQHF. The chain combines TRBV28 with TRBJ1-5; no clear D gene. Germline CDR1 and CDR2: MDHEN and SYDVKM. Trimming removed 2 bases from V and 7 bases from J, with 9 bases in between. This CDR3 spans 13 amino acids.

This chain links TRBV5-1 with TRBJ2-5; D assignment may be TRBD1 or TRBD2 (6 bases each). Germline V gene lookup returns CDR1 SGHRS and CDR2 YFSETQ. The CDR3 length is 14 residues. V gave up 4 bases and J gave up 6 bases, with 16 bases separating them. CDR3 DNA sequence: TGCGCCAGCAGCGCGGGACCAGGGGAAAAGACCCAGTACTTC. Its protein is CASSAGPGEKTQYF.

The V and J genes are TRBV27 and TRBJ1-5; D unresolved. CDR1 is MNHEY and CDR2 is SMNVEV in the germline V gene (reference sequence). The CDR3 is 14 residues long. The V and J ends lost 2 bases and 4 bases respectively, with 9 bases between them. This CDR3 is CASSLTGGNQPQHF. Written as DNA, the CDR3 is TGTGCCAGCAGTTTAACCGGAGGGAATCAGCCCCAGCATTTT.

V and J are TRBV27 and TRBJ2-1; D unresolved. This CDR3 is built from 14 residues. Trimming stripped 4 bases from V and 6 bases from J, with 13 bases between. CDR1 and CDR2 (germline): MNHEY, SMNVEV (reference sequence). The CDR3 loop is CASSSVPNGNEQFF. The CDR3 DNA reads TGTGCCAGCAGTTCAGTCCCGAATGGCAATGAGCAGTTCTTC.

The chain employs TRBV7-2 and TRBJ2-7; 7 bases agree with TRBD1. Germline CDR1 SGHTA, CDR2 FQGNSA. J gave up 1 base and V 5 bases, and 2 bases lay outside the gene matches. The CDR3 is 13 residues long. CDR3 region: CASSVGQSYEQYV. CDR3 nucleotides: TGTGCCAGCAGCGTGGGACAGTCCTACGAGCAGTACGTC.

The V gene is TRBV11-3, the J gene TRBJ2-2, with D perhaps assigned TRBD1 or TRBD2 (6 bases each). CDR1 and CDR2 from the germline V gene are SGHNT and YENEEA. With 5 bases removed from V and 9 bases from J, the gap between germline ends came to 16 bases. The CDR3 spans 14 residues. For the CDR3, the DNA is TGTGCCAGCAGCCCCCGACTGGGGGGCCGGGAGCTGTTTTTT. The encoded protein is CASSPRLGGRELFF.

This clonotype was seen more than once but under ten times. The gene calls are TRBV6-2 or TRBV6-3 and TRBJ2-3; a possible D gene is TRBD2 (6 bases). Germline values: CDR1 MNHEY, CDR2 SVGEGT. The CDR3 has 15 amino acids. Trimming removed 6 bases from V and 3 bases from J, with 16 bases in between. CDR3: CASRGRTIKTDTQYF. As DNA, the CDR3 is TGTGCCAGCAGAGGACGGACTATAAAAACAGATACGCAGTATTTT.

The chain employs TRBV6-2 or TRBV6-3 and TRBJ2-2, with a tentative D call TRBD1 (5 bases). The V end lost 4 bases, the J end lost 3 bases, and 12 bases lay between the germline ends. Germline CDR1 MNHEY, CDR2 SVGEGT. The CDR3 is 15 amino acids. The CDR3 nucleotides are TGTGCCAGCAGTTCGACAGTTAAGGACACCGGGGAGCTGTTTTTT. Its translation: CASSSTVKDTGELFF.

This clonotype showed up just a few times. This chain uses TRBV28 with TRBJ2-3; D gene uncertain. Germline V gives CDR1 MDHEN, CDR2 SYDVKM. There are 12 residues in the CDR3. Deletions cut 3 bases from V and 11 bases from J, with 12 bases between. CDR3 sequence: CASSFAYRQQYF. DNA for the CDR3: TGTGCCAGCAGTTTTGCGTATCGACAGCAGTATTTT.

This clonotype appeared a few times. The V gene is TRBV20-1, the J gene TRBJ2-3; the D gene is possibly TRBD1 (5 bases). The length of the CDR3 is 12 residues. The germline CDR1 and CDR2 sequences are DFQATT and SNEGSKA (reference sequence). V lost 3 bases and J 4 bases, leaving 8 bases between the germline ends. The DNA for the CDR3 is TGCAGTGCTAGTAAAGGGGCAGATACGCAGTATTTT. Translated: CSASKGADTQYF.

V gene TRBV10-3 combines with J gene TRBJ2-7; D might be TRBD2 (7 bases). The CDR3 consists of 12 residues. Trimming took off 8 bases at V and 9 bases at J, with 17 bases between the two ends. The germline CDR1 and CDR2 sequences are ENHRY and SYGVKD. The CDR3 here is CAIRGGGVAQYF. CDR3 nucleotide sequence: TGTGCCATCCGGGGAGGGGGAGTAGCGCAGTACTTC.

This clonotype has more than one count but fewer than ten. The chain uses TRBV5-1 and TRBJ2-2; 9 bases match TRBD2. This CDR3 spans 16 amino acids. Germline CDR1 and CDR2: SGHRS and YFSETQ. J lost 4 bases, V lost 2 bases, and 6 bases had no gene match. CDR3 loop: CASSFLSGSRTGELFF. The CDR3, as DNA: TGCGCCAGCAGCTTCCTTAGCGGGAGTCGCACCGGGGAGCTGTTTTTT.

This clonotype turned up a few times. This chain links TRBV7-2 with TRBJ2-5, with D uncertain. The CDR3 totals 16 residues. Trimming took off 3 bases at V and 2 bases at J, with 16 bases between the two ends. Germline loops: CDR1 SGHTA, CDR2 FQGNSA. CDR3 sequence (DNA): TGTGCCAGCAGCTTGGCGTCTTGGCGCGATCAAGAGACCCAGTACTTC. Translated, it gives CASSLASWRDQETQYF.

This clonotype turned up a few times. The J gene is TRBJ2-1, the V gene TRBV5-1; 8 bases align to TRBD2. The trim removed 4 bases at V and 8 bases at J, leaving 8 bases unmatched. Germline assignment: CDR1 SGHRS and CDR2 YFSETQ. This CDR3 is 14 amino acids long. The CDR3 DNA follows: TGCGCCAGCAGCACGGGACTAGGTTTCTATGAGCAGTTCTTC. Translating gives CASSTGLGFYEQFF.

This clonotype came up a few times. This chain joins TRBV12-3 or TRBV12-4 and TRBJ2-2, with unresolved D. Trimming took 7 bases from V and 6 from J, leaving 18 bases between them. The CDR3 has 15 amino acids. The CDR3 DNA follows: TGTGCCAGCACGCCTCTTTTTGGAGCGTCCGGGGAGCTGTTTTTT. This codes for CASTPLFGASGELFF.

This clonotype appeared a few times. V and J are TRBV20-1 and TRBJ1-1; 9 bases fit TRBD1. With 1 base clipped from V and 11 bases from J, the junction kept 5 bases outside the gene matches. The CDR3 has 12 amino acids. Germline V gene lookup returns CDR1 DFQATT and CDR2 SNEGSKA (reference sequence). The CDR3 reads CSARVSQGAAFF. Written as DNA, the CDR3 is TGCAGTGCTAGAGTTTCACAGGGGGCCGCTTTCTTT.

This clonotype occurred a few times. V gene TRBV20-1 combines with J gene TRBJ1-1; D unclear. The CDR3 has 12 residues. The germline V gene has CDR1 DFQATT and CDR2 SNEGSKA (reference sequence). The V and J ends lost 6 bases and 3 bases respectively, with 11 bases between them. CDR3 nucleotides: TGCAGTGCGCTAGGTCCCTACACTGAAGCTTTCTTT. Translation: CSALGPYTEAFF.

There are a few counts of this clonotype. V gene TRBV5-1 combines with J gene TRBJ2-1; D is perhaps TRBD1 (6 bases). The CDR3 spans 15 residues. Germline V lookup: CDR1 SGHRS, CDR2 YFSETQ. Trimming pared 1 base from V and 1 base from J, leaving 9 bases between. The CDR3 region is CASSLSQGSYNEQFF. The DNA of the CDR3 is TGCGCCAGCAGCTTGTCACAGGGATCCTACAATGAGCAGTTCTTC.

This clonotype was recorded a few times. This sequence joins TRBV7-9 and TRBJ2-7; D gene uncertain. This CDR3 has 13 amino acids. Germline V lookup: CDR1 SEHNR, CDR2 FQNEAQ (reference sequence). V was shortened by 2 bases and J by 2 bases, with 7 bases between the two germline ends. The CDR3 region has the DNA TGTGCCAGCAGCTTAAGCCAGCCCTACGAGCAGTACTTC. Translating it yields CASSLSQPYEQYF.

CDR3 residues: CASSPPGGRAGGSNEQFF. DNA for the CDR3: TGCGCCAGCAGCCCACCCGGAGGACGAGCGGGAGGGTCCAATGAGCAGTTCTTC. The chain couples TRBV5-1 to TRBJ2-1; 10 nucleotides align to TRBD2. With V trimmed by 4 bases and J by 6 bases, 16 bases remained unmatched. Germline-derived CDR1 and CDR2 are SGHRS and YFSETQ. The CDR3 has 18 residues.